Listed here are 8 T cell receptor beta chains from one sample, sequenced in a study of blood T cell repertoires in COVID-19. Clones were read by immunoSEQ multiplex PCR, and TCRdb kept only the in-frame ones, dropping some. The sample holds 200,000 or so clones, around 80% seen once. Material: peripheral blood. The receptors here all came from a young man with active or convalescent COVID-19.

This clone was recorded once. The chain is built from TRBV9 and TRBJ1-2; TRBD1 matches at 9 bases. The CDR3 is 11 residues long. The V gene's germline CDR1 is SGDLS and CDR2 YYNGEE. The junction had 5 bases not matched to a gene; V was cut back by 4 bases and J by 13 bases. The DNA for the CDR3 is TGTGCCAGCAGCATAGGGGACAGGGCCACCTTC. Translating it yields CASSIGDRATF.

CDR3 bases: TGTGCCAGCAGCTTAGTTCTACTTAGACTAGCGGGAGCCGACCATGAGCAGTTCTTC. This encodes CASSLVLLRLAGADHEQFF. The chain employs TRBV11-2 and TRBJ2-1, with 12 bases fitting TRBD2. This CDR3 region has 19 residues. Trimming removed 1 base from V and 8 bases from J; junction bases left unmatched: 15. Per the germline V gene, CDR1 is SGHAT and CDR2 is FQNNGV.

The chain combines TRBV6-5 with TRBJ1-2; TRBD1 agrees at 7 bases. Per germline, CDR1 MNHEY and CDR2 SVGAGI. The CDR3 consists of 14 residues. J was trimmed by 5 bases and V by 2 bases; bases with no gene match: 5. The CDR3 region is CASSYDREAYGYTF. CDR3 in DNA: TGTGCCAGCAGTTACGACAGGGAAGCGTATGGCTACACCTTC.

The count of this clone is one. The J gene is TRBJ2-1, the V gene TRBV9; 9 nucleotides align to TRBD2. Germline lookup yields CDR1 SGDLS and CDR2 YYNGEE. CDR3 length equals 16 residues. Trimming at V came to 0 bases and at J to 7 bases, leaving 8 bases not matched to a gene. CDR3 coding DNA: TGTGCCAGCAGCGTAGACGTTAGGCTAGCGGGGAATGAGCAGTTCTTC. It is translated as CASSVDVRLAGNEQFF.

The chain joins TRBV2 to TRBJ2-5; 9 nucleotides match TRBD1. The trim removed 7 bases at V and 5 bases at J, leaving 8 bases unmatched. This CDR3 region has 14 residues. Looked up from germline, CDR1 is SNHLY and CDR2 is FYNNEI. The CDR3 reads CASTRDRVRETQYF. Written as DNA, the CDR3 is TGTGCCAGCACGAGGGACAGGGTGCGTGAGACCCAGTACTTC.

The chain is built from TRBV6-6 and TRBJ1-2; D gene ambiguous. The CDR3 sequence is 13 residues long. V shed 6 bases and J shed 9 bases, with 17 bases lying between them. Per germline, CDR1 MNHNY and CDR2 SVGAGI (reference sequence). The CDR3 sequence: CASSPVYGDRYTF. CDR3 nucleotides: TGTGCCAGCAGCCCCGTCTACGGAGACCGCTACACCTTC.

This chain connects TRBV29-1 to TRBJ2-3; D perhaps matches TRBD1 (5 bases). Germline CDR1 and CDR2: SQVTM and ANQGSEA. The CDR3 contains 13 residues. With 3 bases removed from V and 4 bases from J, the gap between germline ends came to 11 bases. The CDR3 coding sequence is TGCAGCGTTGATGCAGGGCCAGCAGATACGCAGTATTTT. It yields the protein CSVDAGPADTQYF.

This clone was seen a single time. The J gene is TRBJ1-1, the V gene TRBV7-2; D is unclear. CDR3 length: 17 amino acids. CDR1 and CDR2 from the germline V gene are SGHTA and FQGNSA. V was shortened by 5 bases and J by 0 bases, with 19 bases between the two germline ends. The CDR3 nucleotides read TGTGCCAGCAGCCCCCGGCTCACTATGGCCTTGAACACTGAAGCTTTCTTT. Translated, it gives CASSPRLTMALNTEAFF.